The rows below give T cell receptor beta chains drawn from one sample of a study of cytomegalovirus exposure and HLA in healthy donors. Method: immunoSEQ multiplex PCR; TCRdb's copy keeps in-frame clones and lacks some. Among roughly 160,000 clones, approximately 88% were seen once, and the ten largest hold 0.65% to 0.9%. The specimen was PBMCs. The origin of the receptors is a woman aged 30 to 39 in good health and CMV-seronegative. Both conserved end residues are part of each CDR3. The order of the fields is D gene, V gene, clone size, J gene, CDR3 DNA, CDR3 protein. D genes are given only for firm matches. Expanded clones are given a class, and other clones once, few, many or no size at all.

NA,TRBV30,once,TRBJ2-1,TGTGCCTGGAGTACCCTCAGGGGCGGGAGCTTCTTC,CAWSTLRGGSFF
NA,TRBV27,NA,TRBJ1-1,TGTGCCAGCAGATTCGAAGGCGGCTATGGATTAAACACTGAAGCTTTCTTT,CASRFEGGYGLNTEAFF
TRBD1,TRBV5-6,once,TRBJ1-1,TGTGCCAGCAGCTTGAAGACAGGGGTAGGGACTGAAGCTTTCTTT,CASSLKTGVGTEAFF
NA,TRBV5-1,NA,TRBJ2-1,TGCGCCAGCAGCCGCCCTCTTGGGCTAACTGACAATGAGCAGTTCTTC,CASSRPLGLTDNEQFF
TRBD1,TRBV27,NA,TRBJ2-5,TGTGCCAGCAGGGGACAGCTTAAAGAGACCCAGTACTTC,CASRGQLKETQYF
TRBD2,TRBV7-9,NA,TRBJ2-1,TGTGCCAGCGGCTGGCGGGGGGCACTCAATGAGCAGTTCTTC,CASGWRGALNEQFF
TRBD1,TRBV30,NA,TRBJ2-3,TGTGCCTGGAGTGGGAGACAGGGAAGCACAGATACGCAGTATTTT,CAWSGRQGSTDTQYF
NA,TRBV10-3,NA,TRBJ1-5,TGTGCCATCAGTGGGGACACTTATCAGCCCCAGCATTTT,CAISGDTYQPQHF
TRBD1,TRBV4-1,NA,TRBJ2-5,TGCGCCAGCAGCCAACGGGACAGTGGAGAGACCCAGTACTTC,CASSQRDSGETQYF
TRBD2,TRBV14,NA,TRBJ2-1,TGTGCCAGCAGCCAGGACCTAGCGGGGATTGGGTATGAGCAGTTCTTC,CASSQDLAGIGYEQFF
NA,TRBV5-6,NA,TRBJ2-5,TGTGCCAGCAGCACCCCGGGAGCGGACAGGGAGACCCAGTACTTC,CASSTPGADRETQYF
NA,TRBV6-5,NA,TRBJ1-6,TGTGCCAGCAGTTATAGTCTGGGAGGGAATTCACCCCTCCACTTT,CASSYSLGGNSPLHF
NA,TRBV15,NA,TRBJ1-1,TGTGCCACCCATTGGGGGGGCATATTGAACACTGAAGCTTTCTTT,CATHWGGILNTEAFF
TRBD1,TRBV2,NA,TRBJ1-2,TGTGCCAGTAGACAGGGGTTGGGCTACACCTTC,CASRQGLGYTF
TRBD2,TRBV10-3,NA,TRBJ2-7,TGTGCCTTTTCTAGCGGGGGGCCCTCCTACGAGCAGTACTTC,CAFSSGGPSYEQYF
NA,TRBV28,once,TRBJ2-2,TGTGCCAGCAGTGGGGCCTTGGTAGGGACCGGGGAGCTGTTTTTT,CASSGALVGTGELFF
NA,TRBV5-1,NA,TRBJ1-2,TGCGCCAGCAGCCTGGACGGCACGGGGGGCTACACCTTC,CASSLDGTGGYTF
TRBD1,TRBV9,NA,TRBJ1-2,TGTGCCAGCAGCGACAGGGGGGGCTATGGCTACACCTTC,CASSDRGGYGYTF
NA,TRBV11-2,NA,TRBJ2-6,TGTGCCAGCAGCCACCTAGTTGACAACGTCCTGACTTTC,CASSHLVDNVLTF
NA,TRBV28,NA,TRBJ2-3,TGTGCCAGCAGTTTATGGGGCAGGGCTTCTAGCACAGATACGCAGTATTTT,CASSLWGRASSTDTQYF
TRBD1,TRBV9,NA,TRBJ1-2,TGTGCCAGCAGCGCCGCTGACAGGGTCTTAAACTATGGCTACACCTTC,CASSAADRVLNYGYTF
NA,TRBV18,NA,TRBJ1-1,TGTGCCAGCAGACAAGGGAGGAACACTGAAGCTTTCTTT,CASRQGRNTEAFF
NA,TRBV27,NA,TRBJ1-6,TGTGCCAGCAGTCCCAATCGTCGGTCACCCCTCCACTTT,CASSPNRRSPLHF
NA,TRBV7-2,NA,TRBJ1-1,TGTGCCAGCAGCGTAAGAGCGGGACAAGGGAACACTGAAGCTTTCTTT,CASSVRAGQGNTEAFF
NA,TRBV5-8,NA,TRBJ2-7,TGTGCCAGCAGCCCCTGGCGGGATACCTACGAGCAGTACTTC,CASSPWRDTYEQYF
TRBD2,TRBV27,once,TRBJ2-3,TGTGCCAGCAGTCCCAATGGGGGCGGGAGGGATACGCAGTATTTT,CASSPNGGGRDTQYF
NA,TRBV7-6,NA,TRBJ2-7,TGTGCCAGCAGCTCCTCAACCAACTCCGGGGGAAACTACGAGCAGTACTTC,CASSSSTNSGGNYEQYF
NA,TRBV10-1,once,TRBJ1-1,TGCGCCAGCAGCCCAGGGATCATGAACACTGAAGCTTTCTTT,CASSPGIMNTEAFF
TRBD1,TRBV18,NA,TRBJ1-5,TGTGCCAGCTCAAAACAGGGGGTCCCGCCTCCCAACAATCAGCCCCAGCATTTT,CASSKQGVPPPNNQPQHF
TRBD2,TRBV6-1,NA,TRBJ2-7,TGTGCCAGCAGTGGGGCAGCGGGAGAAGGCGAGCAGTACTTC,CASSGAAGEGEQYF
TRBD1,TRBV5-6,many,TRBJ1-2,TGTGCCAGCAGCTTGGCCCCGGGACAGGGGGCGGGCGGCTACACCTTC,CASSLAPGQGAGGYTF
NA,TRBV11-1,NA,TRBJ2-7,TGTGCCAGCAGCTTTAGCGGATACTCCTACGAGCAGTACTTC,CASSFSGYSYEQYF
TRBD1,TRBV2,NA,TRBJ1-5,TGTGCCAGCAGTGGGACAGGGGAAGATCAGCCCCAGCATTTT,CASSGTGEDQPQHF
NA,TRBV14,NA,TRBJ2-7,TGTGCCAGCAGCCCCACGGGGAGGATCTACGAGCAGTACTTC,CASSPTGRIYEQYF
NA,TRBV18,NA,TRBJ2-5,TGTGCCAGCTCACCACGGGGGGAAGAGACCCAGTACTTC,CASSPRGEETQYF
TRBD1,TRBV7-6,NA,TRBJ2-2,TGTGCCAGCAGCACCGGGACAGGACCTACCGGGGAGCTGTTTTTT,CASSTGTGPTGELFF
TRBD2,TRBV7-9,NA,TRBJ2-7,TGTGCCAGCAGCTTGACTAGCGGGGGGGCGTACGAGCAGTACTTC,CASSLTSGGAYEQYF
NA,TRBV21-1,NA,TRBJ2-7,TGTGCCAGCAGCCTGTGGGGACAGCAACAAAGAGACTACGAGCAGTACTTC,CASSLWGQQQRDYEQYF
NA,TRBV7-8,NA,TRBJ1-5,TGTGCCAGCAGCTTAGCGGTCCAGGGGCTCAGCAATCAGCCCCAGCATTTT,CASSLAVQGLSNQPQHF
NA,TRBV30,few,TRBJ1-3,TGTGCCTGGAGTAAGGGGAACACTTACTCTGGAAACACCATATATTTT,CAWSKGNTYSGNTIYF
TRBD2,TRBV7-6,NA,TRBJ2-1,TGTGCCAGCAGCCGTAATGGTGCTAGCGGGGGACCCTACAATGAGCAGTTCTTC,CASSRNGASGGPYNEQFF
NA,TRBV21-1,NA,TRBJ1-4,TGTGCCAGCAGCAAAGCGCGGCAGGGTACGAGGGAAAAACTGTTTTTT,CASSKARQGTREKLFF
TRBD2,TRBV7-6,NA,TRBJ2-7,TGTGCCAGCAGCCCCGGACTAGCGGGAGCTTACGAGCAGTACTTC,CASSPGLAGAYEQYF
NA,TRBV2,NA,TRBJ2-2,TGTGCCAGCAGCCCTATCCCGCCCTCGAACACCGGGGAGCTGTTTTTT,CASSPIPPSNTGELFF
TRBD1,TRBV7-8,NA,TRBJ1-1,TGTGCCAGCAGGGCAGGGGGGCAGAACACTGAAGCTTTCTTT,CASRAGGQNTEAFF
NA,TRBV11-2,NA,TRBJ1-3,TGTGCCAGCAGCTTAGGTAGCTCTGGAAACACCATATATTTT,CASSLGSSGNTIYF
NA,TRBV5-1,NA,TRBJ2-7,TGCGCCAGCAGCTTGCAGGGGAGCTCCTACGAGCAGTACTTC,CASSLQGSSYEQYF
NA,TRBV18,NA,TRBJ1-6,TGTGCCAGCTCACCATACGCAGGTGGCTATAATTCACCCCTCCACTTT,CASSPYAGGYNSPLHF
TRBD2,TRBV5-4,NA,TRBJ2-5,TGTGCCAGCAGCTTAACTAGCGGCGACCAAGAGACCCAGTACTTC,CASSLTSGDQETQYF
TRBD1,TRBV28,NA,TRBJ1-1,TGTGCCAGCAGTTTAAACAGGGGATGGACTGAAGCTTTCTTT,CASSLNRGWTEAFF
NA,TRBV7-6,NA,TRBJ1-2,TGTGCCAGCAGCTCCTACCAGGGGAACTATGGCTACACCTTC,CASSSYQGNYGYTF
TRBD2,TRBV19,NA,TRBJ2-1,TGTGCCAGTAGTCTTCTGCATAGCGGGACATCCCACAATGAGCAGTTCTTC,CASSLLHSGTSHNEQFF
NA,TRBV28,NA,TRBJ1-2,TGTGCCAGCAGAGCCTCCTCGGGACACGGAGGCTATGGCTACACCTTC,CASRASSGHGGYGYTF
NA,TRBV18,once,TRBJ1-3,TGTGCCAGCTCACCCAGACAAGTCTCTGGAAACACCATATATTTT,CASSPRQVSGNTIYF